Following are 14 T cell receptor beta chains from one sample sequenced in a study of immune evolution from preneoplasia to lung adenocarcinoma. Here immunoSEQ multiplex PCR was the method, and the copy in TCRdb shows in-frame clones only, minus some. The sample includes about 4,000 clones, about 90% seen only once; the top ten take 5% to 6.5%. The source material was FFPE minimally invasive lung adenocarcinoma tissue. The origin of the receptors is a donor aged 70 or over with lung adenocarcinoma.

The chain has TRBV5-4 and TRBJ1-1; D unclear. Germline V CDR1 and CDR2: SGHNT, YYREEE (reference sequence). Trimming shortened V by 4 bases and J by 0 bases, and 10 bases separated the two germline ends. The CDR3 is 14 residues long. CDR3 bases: TGTGCCAGCAGCCCGGAGGAAGTGAACACTGAAGCTTTCTTT. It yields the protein CASSPEEVNTEAFF.

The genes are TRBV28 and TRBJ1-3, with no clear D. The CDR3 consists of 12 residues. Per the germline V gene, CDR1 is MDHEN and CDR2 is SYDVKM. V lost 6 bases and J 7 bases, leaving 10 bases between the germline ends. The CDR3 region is CASRGLGNTIYF. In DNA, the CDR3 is TGTGCCAGCAGGGGTTTAGGTAACACCATATATTTT.

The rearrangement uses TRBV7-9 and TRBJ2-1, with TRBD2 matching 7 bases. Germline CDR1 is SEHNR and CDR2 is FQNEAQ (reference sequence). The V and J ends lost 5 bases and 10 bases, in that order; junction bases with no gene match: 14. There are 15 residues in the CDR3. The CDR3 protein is CASSTAFYSGGEQFF. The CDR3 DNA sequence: TGTGCCAGCAGCACCGCTTTTTATTCGGGGGGAGAGCAGTTCTTC.

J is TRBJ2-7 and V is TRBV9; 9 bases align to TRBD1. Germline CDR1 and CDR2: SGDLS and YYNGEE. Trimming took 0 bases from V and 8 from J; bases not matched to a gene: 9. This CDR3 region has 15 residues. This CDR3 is CASSVATGQGFQQYF. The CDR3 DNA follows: TGTGCCAGCAGCGTAGCTACTGGACAGGGGTTTCAGCAGTACTTC.

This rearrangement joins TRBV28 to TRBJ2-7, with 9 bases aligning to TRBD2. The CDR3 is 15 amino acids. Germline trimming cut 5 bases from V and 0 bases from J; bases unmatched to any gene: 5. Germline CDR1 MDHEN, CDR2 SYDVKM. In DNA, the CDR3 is TGTGCCAGCAGTACTAGCGGGTTGAGCTCCTACGAGCAGTACTTC. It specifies CASSTSGLSSYEQYF.

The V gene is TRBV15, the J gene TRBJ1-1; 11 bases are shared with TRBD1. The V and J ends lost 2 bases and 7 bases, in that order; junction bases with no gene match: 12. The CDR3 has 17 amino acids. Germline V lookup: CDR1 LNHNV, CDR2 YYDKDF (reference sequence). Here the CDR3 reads CATSRSIQGQGAGEAFF. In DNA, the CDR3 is TGTGCCACCAGCAGATCAATTCAAGGACAGGGGGCGGGTGAAGCTTTCTTT.

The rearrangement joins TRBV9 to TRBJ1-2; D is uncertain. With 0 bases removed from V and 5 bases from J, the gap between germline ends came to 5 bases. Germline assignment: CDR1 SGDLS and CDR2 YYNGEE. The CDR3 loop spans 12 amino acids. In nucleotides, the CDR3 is TGTGCCAGCAGCGTAGGTCAATATGGCTACACCTTC. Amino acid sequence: CASSVGQYGYTF.

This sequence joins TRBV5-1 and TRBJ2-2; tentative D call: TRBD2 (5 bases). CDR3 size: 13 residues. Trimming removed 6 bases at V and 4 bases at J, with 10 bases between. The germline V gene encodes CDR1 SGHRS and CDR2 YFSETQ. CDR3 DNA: TGCGCCAGCATGCTAGCTTCCACCGGGGAGCTGTTTTTT. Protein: CASMLASTGELFF.

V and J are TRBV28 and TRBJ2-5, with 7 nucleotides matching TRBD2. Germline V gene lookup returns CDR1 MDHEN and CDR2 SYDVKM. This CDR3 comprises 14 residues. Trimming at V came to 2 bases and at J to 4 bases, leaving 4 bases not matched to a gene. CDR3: CASSLPAGAETQYF. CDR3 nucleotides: TGTGCCAGCAGTTTACCTGCGGGAGCAGAGACCCAGTACTTC.

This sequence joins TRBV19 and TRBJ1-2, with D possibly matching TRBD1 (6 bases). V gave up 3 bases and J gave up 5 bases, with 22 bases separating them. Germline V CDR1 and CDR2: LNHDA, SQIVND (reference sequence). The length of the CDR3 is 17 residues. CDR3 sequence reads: CASSIFATQGWRYGYTF. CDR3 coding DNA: TGTGCCAGTAGTATTTTTGCTACTCAGGGGTGGCGGTATGGCTACACCTTC. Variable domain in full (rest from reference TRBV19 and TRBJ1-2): DGGITQSPKYLFRKEGQNVTLSCEQNLNHDAMYWYRQDPGQGLRLIYYSQIVNDFQKGDIAEGYSVSREKKESFPLTVTSAQKNPTAFYLCASSIFATQGWRYGYTFGSGTRLTVV.

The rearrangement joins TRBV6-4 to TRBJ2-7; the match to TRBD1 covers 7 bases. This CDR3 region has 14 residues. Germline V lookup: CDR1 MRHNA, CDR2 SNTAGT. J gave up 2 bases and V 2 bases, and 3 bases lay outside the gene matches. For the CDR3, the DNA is TGTGCCAGCAGTGACCCCCAGGGGGCCTACGAGCAGTACTTC. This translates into CASSDPQGAYEQYF.

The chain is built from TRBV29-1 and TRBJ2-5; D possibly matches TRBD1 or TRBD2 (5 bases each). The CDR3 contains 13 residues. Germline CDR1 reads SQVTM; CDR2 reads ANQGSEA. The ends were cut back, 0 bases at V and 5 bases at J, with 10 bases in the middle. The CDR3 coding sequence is TGCAGCGTTGAAGAAGGGTGGGGGGAGACCCAGTACTTC. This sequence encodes CSVEEGWGETQYF.

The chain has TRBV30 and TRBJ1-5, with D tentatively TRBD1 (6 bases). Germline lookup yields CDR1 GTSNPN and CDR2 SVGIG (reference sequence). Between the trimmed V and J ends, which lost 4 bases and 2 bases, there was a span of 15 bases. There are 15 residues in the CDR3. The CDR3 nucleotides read TGTGCCTGGAAATTATCGGGGGCCGGCAATCAGCCCCAGCATTTT. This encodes CAWKLSGAGNQPQHF.

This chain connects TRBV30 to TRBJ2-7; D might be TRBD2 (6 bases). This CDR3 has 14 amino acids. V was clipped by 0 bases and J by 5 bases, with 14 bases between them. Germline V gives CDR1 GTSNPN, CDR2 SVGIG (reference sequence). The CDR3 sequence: CAWSVRGTSDEQYF. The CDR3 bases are TGTGCCTGGAGTGTACGGGGGACGTCGGACGAGCAGTACTTC.